The sequence of this TCR beta chain was determined in a study of blood T cells in healthy people across ages. Germline lookup yields CDR1 SGHKS and CDR2 YYEKEE (reference sequence). The CDR3 extends over 13 amino acids. General study points: Strong correlation was found linking TCR beta diversity to naive T cell percentage.

With a J-beta primer mix and a sample-barcoded 5' primer, a second PCR ran roughly 6 to 12 cycles. TCRdb used MiXCR to reprocess the 5' RACE reads, holding one entry per CDR3 protein. Here the sample spans more than 650,000 distinct CDR3 sequences, about a fifth being singletons. Each donor gave roughly 9.2 milliliters of peripheral blood. This clonotype was counted only a few times. Antigen: not known. The sequencing input was blood. The sequence came from a man between 65 and 79 years old in good health. V gene TRBV5-5 combines with J gene TRBJ2-5; TRBD1 is a possible D gene (5 bases). TRBJ2-7 explains the end of the DNA better; the J call may be wrong. The CDR3 reads CASHGQNKYEQYV. Written as DNA, the CDR3 is TGTGCCAGCCACGGACAAAACAAGTACGAGCAGTACGTC.